A single TCR beta chain is shown here with its context. A junction boundary mismatches the germline segment, possibly from a read error. As originally analysed: Cell counts per sample came from amplifying reference gene primers. TCRdb's copy holds only in-frame clones and misses some; the assay was immunoSEQ multiplex PCR. V, J and clone size are those of that table, while D and trimming were read from the DNA. The sample lists 250,000 to 300,000 clones, around four fifths occurring once. This specimen belongs to a study of blood T cell repertoires in COVID-19. Study information: COVID-19 samples, acute and convalescent, were from the United States, Italy and Spain. PBMCs, B-cell-depleted T cells, or T cells were the source of the cDNA or gDNA that made up the material.

The CDR3 sequence is 16 residues long. CDR1 and CDR2 (germline): MNHEY, SMNVEV (reference sequence). The sequence came from a man aged 80 or over with acute or convalescent COVID-19. The sample was peripheral blood. The gene calls are TRBV27 and TRBJ1-1; 10 nucleotides agree with TRBD1. The CDR3: CASSLRQGAGNTEVFF. As DNA, the CDR3 is TGTGCCAGCAGTTTAAGACAGGGGGCAGGCAACACTGAAGTTTTCTTT.